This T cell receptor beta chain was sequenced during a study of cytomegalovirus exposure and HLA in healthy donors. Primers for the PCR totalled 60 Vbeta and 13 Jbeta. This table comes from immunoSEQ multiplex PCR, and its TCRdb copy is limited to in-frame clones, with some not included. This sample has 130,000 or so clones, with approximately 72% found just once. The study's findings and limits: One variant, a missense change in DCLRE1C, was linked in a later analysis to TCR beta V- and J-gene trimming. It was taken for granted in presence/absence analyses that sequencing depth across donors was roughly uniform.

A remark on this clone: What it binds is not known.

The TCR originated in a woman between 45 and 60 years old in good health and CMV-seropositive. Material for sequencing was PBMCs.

The CDR3 DNA reads TGTGCCAGCAGCTCGGGACTAGTGAGCCACACAGATACGCAGTATTTT. It is translated as CASSSGLVSHTDTQYF. This rearrangement joins TRBV7-2 to TRBJ2-3; 8 nucleotides match TRBD2. The V and J ends lost 4 bases and 2 bases, in that order; junction bases with no gene match: 8. The CDR3 totals 16 residues. CDR1 is SGHTA, CDR2 FQGNSA, per germline.